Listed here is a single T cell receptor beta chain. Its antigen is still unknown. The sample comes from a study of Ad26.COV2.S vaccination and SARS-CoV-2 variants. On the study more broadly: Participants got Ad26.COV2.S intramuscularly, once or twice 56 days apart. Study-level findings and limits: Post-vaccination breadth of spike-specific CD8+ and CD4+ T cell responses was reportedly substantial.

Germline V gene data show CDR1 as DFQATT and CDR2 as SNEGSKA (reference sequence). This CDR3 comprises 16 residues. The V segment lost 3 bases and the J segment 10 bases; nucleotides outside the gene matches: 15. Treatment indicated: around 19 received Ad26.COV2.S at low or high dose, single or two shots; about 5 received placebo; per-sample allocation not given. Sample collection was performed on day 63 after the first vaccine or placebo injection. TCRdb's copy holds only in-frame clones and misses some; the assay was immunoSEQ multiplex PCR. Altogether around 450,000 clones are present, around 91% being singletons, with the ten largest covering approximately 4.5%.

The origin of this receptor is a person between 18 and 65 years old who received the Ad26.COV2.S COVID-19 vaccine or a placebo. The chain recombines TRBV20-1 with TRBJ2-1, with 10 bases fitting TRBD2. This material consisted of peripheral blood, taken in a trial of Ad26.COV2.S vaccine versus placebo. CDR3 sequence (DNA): TGCAGTGCTAGTTCCTTTGCTAGCGGGAGACCCAGGGAGCAGTTCTTC. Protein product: CSASSFASGRPREQFF.